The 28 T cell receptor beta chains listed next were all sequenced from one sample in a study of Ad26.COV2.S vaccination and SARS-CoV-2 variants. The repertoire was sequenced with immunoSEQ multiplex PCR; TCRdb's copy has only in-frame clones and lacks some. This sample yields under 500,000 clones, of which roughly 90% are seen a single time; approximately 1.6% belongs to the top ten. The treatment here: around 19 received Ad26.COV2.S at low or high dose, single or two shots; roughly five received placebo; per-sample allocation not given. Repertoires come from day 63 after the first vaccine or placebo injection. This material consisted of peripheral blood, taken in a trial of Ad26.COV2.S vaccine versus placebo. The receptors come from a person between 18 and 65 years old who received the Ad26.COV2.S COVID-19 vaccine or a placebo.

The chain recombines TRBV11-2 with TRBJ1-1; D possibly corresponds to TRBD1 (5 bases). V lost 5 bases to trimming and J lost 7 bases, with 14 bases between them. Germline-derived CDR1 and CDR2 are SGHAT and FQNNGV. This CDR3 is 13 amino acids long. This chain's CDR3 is CASSHFYRHEAFF. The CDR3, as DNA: TGTGCCAGCAGCCATTTTTACAGGCATGAAGCTTTCTTT.

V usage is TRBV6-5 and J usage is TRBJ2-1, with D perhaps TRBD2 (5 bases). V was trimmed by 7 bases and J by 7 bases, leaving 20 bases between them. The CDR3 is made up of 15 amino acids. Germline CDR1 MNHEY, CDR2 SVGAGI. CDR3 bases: TGTGCCAGCATACACCAGGTCGGGATAGGGAATGAGCAGTTCTTC. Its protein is CASIHQVGIGNEQFF.

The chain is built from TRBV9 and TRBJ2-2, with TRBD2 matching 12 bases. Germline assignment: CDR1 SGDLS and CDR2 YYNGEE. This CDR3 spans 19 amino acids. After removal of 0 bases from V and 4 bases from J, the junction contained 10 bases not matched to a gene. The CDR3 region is CASSVGGLAGTPGTGELFF. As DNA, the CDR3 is TGTGCCAGCAGCGTAGGAGGACTAGCGGGGACCCCGGGCACCGGGGAGCTGTTTTTT.

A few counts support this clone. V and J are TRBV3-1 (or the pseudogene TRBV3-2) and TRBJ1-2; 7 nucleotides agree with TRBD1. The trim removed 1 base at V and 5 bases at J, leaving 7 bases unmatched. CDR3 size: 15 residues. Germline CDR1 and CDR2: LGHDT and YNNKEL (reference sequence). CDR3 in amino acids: CASSQVDRTFYGYTF. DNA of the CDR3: TGTGCCAGCAGCCAAGTGGACAGGACGTTTTATGGCTACACCTTC.

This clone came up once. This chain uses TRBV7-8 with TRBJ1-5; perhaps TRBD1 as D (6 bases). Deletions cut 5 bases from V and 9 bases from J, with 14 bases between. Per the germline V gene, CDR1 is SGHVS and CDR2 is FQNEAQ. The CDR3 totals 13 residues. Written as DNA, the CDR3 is TGTGCCAGCAGCCCCAGGGGCCTGGGGCCCCAGCATTTT. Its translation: CASSPRGLGPQHF.

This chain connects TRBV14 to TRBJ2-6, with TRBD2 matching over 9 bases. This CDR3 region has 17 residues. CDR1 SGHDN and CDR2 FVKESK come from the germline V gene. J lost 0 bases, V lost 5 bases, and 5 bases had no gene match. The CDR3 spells CASSAWRGGSGANVLTF. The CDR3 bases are TGTGCCAGCAGCGCGTGGCGGGGGGGCTCTGGGGCCAACGTCCTGACTTTC.

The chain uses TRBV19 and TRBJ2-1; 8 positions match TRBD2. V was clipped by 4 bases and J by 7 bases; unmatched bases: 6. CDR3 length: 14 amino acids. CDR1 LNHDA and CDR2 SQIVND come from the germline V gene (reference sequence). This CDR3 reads CASSTGGLINEQFF. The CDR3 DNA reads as TGTGCCAGTAGTACGGGGGGGCTCATAAATGAGCAGTTCTTC.

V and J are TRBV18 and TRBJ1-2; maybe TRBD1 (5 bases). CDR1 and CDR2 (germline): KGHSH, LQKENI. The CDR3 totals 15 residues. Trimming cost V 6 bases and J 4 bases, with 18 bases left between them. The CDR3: CASSPVDSPGYGYTF. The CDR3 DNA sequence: TGTGCCAGCTCCCCGGTCGACAGTCCGGGCTATGGCTACACCTTC.

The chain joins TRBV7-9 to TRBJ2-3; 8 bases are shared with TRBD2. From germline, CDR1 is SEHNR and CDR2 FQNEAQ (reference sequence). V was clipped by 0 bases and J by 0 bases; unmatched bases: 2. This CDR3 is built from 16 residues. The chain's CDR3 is CASSLAAGGSTDTQYF. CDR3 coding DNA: TGTGCCAGCAGCTTAGCGGCGGGGGGTAGCACAGATACGCAGTATTTT.

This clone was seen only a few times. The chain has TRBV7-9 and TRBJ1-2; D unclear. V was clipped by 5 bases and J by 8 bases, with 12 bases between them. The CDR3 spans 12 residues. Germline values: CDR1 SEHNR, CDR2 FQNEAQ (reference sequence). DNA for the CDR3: TGTGCCAGCAGCCCCGATGGGGAGGGCTACACCTTC. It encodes CASSPDGEGYTF. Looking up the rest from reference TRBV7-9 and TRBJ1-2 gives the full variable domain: DTGVSQNPRHKITKRGQNVTFRCDPISEHNRLYWYRQTLGQGPEFLTYFQNEAQLEKSRLLSDRFSAERPKGSFSTLEIQRTEQGDSAMYLCASSPDGEGYTFGSGTRLTVV.

CDR3 sequence (DNA): TGTGCCAGCAGCTTATCAGGTATGCTCGGAGACGAGCAGTACTTC. This translates into CASSLSGMLGDEQYF. This sequence joins TRBV13 and TRBJ2-7; D remains ambiguous. Looked up from germline, CDR1 is PRHDT and CDR2 is FYEKMQ (reference sequence). This CDR3 region has 15 residues. The V end lost 2 bases, the J end lost 5 bases, and 16 bases lay between the germline ends.

The CDR3 DNA follows: TGCGCCAGCAGCCTACGACAGGGGAGGAATGGTGAAAAACTGTTTTTT. Amino acids: CASSLRQGRNGEKLFF. V and J are TRBV4-3 and TRBJ1-4, with 8 bases fitting TRBD1. This CDR3 is built from 16 residues. In germline, CDR1 is LGHNA, CDR2 YSLEER. J gave up 7 bases and V 4 bases, and 11 bases lay outside the gene matches.

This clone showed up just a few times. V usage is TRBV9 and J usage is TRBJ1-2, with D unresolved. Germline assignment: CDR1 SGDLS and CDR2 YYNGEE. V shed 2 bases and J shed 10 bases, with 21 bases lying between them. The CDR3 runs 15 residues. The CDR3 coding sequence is TGTGCCAGCAGCGTCCGCTCGGACGGCTCCTCAATCTACACCTTC. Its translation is CASSVRSDGSSIYTF.

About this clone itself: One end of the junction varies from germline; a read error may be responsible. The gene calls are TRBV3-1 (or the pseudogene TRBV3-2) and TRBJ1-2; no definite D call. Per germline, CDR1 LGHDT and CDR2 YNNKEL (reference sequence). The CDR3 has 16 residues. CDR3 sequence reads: CASSQGVGPSNYGFTF. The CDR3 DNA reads TGTGCCAGCAGCCAAGGGGTTGGCCCGAGTAACTATGGCTTCACCTTC.

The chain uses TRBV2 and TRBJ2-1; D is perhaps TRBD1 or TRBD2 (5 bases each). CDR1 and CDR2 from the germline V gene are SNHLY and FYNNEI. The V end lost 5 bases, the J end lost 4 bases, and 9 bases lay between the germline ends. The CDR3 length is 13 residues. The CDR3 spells CASSWGSYNEQFF. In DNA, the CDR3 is TGTGCCAGCAGTTGGGGGTCGTACAATGAGCAGTTCTTC. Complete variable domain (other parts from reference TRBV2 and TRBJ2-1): EPEVTQTPSHQVTQMGQEVILRCVPISNHLYFYWYRQILGQKVEFLVSFYNNEISEKSEIFDDQFSVERPDGSNFTLKIRSTKLEDSAMYFCASSWGSYNEQFFGPGTRLTVL.

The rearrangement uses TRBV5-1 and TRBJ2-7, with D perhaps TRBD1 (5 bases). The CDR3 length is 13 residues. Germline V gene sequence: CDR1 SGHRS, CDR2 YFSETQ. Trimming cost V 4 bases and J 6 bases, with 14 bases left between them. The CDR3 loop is CASSHSNRGEQYF. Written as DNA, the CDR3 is TGCGCCAGCAGCCATTCGAATAGGGGCGAGCAGTACTTC.

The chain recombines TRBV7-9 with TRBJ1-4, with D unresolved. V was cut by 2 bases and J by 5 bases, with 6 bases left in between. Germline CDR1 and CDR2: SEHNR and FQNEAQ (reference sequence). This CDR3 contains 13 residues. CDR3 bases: TGTGCCAGCAGCTTATGGAGGAATGAAAAACTGTTTTTT. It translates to CASSLWRNEKLFF.

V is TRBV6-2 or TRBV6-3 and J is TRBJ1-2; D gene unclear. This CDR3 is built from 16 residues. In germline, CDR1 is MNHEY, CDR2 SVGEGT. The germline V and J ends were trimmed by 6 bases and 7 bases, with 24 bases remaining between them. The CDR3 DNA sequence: TGTGCCAGCAGCCGCCCCGCCCCGGGTACTGCACGTGGCTACACCTTC. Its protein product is CASSRPAPGTARGYTF.

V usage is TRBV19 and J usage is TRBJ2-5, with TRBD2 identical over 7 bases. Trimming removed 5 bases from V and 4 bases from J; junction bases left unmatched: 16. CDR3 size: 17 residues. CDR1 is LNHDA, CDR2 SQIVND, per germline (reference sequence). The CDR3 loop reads CASSPNRGVGIVETQYF. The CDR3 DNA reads TGTGCCAGTAGTCCGAACCGGGGGGTCGGTATAGTAGAGACCCAGTACTTC.

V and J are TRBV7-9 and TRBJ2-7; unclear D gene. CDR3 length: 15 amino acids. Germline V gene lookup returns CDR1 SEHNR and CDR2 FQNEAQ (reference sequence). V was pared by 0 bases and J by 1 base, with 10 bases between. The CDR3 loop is CASSLAGKTSYEQYF. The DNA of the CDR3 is TGTGCCAGCAGCTTAGCAGGGAAGACATCCTACGAGCAGTACTTC. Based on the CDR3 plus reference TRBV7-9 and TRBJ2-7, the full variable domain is DTGVSQNPRHKITKRGQNVTFRCDPISEHNRLYWYRQTLGQGPEFLTYFQNEAQLEKSRLLSDRFSAERPKGSFSTLEIQRTEQGDSAMYLCASSLAGKTSYEQYFGPGTRLTVT.

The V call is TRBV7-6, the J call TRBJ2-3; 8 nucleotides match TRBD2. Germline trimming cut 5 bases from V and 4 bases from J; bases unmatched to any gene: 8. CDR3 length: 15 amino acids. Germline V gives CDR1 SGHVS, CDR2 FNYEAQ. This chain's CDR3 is CASSPTGGAADTQYF. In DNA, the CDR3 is TGTGCCAGCAGCCCCACGGGGGGGGCGGCAGATACGCAGTATTTT.

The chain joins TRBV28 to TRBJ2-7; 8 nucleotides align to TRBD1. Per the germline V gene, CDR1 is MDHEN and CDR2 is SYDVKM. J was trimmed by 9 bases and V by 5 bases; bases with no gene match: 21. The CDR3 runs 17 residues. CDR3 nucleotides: TGTGCCAGCAGTCTCCCTCTTTGGGGACAGGCCTTCCTAGGGCAGTACTTC. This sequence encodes CASSLPLWGQAFLGQYF.

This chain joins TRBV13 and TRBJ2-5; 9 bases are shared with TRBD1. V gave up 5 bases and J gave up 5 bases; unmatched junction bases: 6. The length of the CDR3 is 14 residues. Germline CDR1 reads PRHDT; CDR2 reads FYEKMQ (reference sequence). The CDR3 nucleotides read TGTGCCAGCAGCGGGGGACAGGGACGGGAGACCCAGTACTTC. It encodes CASSGGQGRETQYF. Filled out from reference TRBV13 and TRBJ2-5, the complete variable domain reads AAGVIQSPRHLIKEKRETATLKCYPIPRHDTVYWYQQGPGQDPQFLISFYEKMQSDKGSIPDRFSAQQFSDYHSELNMSSLELGDSALYFCASSGGQGRETQYFGPGTRLLVL.

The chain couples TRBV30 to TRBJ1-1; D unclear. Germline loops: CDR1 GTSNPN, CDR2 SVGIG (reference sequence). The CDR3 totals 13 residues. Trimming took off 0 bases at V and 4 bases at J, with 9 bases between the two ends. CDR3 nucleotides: TGTGCCTGGAGTGTACGGGAGAGCACTGAAGCTTTCTTT. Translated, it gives CAWSVRESTEAFF.

The CDR3 loop is CASSLAGGATQYF. The CDR3 DNA sequence: TGTGCCAGCAGTTTAGCTGGTGGCGCGACGCAGTATTTT. The rearrangement links TRBV12-3 or TRBV12-4 to TRBJ2-3, with D hard to call. V was clipped by 0 bases and J by 9 bases, with 10 bases between them. The CDR3 consists of 13 residues.

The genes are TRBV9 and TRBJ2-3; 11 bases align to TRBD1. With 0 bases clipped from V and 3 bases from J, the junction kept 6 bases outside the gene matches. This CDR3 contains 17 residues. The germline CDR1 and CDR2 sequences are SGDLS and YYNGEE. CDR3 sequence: CASSVEGGTGGTDTQYF. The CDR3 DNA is TGTGCCAGCAGCGTAGAGGGCGGGACAGGGGGAACAGATACGCAGTATTTT.

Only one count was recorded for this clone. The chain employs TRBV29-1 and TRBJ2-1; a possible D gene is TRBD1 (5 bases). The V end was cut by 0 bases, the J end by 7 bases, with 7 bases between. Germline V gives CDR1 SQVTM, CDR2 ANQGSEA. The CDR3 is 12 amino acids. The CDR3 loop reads CSVEETANEQFF. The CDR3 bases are TGCAGCGTTGAAGAGACAGCAAATGAGCAGTTCTTC.

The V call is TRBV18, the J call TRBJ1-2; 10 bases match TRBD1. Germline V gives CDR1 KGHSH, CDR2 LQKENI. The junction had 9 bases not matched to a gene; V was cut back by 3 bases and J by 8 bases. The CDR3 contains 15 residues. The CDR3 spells CASSPTGTGVWGYTF. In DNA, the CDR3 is TGTGCCAGCTCACCCACCGGGACAGGGGTTTGGGGCTACACCTTC.